This T cell receptor beta chain emerged from a study of shared clonotypes between healthy human individuals. Study-wide findings and caveats: In contrast to clonotypes shared by all four donors, non-shared clonotypes had lower generation probabilities.

Only in-frame clones appear in the TCRdb table, and some are missing; sequencing was by immunoSEQ multiplex PCR. Here the sample spans 110,000 or so clones, under 70% being singletons. Trimming removed 3 bases from V and 12 bases from J, with 8 bases in between. CDR3 length: 11 residues. Per the germline V gene, CDR1 is MNHNS and CDR2 is SASEGT. On this clone itself: Its cognate antigen is unknown.

This clonotype originated in a young woman in good health. The source material was memory CD8+ T cells sorted from blood. Subset indicated: CD45RO+ cells pooled with CCR7-negative TemRA cells. V and J are TRBV6-1 and TRBJ1-4; D unresolved. CDR3: CASSEGTELFF. CDR3 coding DNA: TGTGCCAGCAGTGAGGGCACAGAACTGTTTTTT.